This T cell receptor beta chain was found in a study of T-cell memory formation after mild COVID-19. Study-wide findings and caveats: From day 15 to 85, contracting clones were balanced between CD4 and CD8, whereas later expanders leaned toward CD4+.

TCRdb reanalysed the 5' RACE reads using MiXCR and keeps one entry per CDR3 protein. The sample includes roughly 400,000 distinct CDR3 sequences, roughly 15% of them seen just once. Regarding this clonotype: The antigen is not known.

The V end was cut by 1 base, the J end by 3 bases, with 7 bases between. The CDR3 has 15 residues. Germline V CDR1 and CDR2: SGHVS, FNYEAQ. This TCR was recovered from a man aged 18 to 29 who had mild COVID-19 (a few samples of this study predate the infection). Cell type and time point are not known. The sequencing sample was made of PBMCs or a T cell subset sorted from them (not recorded which). V gene TRBV7-6 combines with J gene TRBJ1-6; D not resolved. This chain's CDR3 is CASSLDAGYNSPLHF. For the CDR3, the DNA is TGTGCCAGCAGCTTAGACGCGGGCTATAATTCACCCCTCCACTTT.